The rows below give T cell receptor beta chains drawn from one sample of a study of CD8 T cells in ankylosing spondylitis. TCRdb redid the calling of the 5' RACE reads with MiXCR, one entry per CDR3 protein. The sample includes around 340,000 distinct CDR3 sequences, around 20% of them seen just once. The sample consisted of blood, either unsorted or a sorted T cell fraction (not recorded which). These receptors were collected from a male donor with ankylosing spondylitis or in good health (not recorded which). Both conserved end residues are part of each CDR3. D genes are given only for firm matches. Clone size is shown for a subset of rows, as once, few, many or a class of expanded clone.

size,D,V,J,DNA,CDR3
few,NA,TRBV15,TRBJ2-1,TGTGCCACCAGCCGGTTGTGGGAAGACAGTTATTACAATGAGCAGTTCTTC,CATSRLWEDSYYNEQFF
NA,NA,TRBV2,TRBJ2-4,TGTGCCAGCAGTGAAATAGCGGCAGCCAAAAACATTCAGTACTTC,CASSEIAAAKNIQYF
NA,TRBD2,TRBV4-2,TRBJ2-3,TGTGCCAGCAGCCAAGGAGGACTAGTCCTGGATACGCAGTATTTT,CASSQGGLVLDTQYF
few,NA,TRBV27,TRBJ2-7,TGTGCCAGCAGTTTAGGGGGGTTTGGCGAGCAGTACTTC,CASSLGGFGEQYF
few,NA,TRBV30,TRBJ2-7,TGTGCCTGGAGTATGATCGGGGACAACGACGAGCAGTACTTC,CAWSMIGDNDEQYF
NA,NA,TRBV7-9,TRBJ1-2,TGTGCCAGCAGCTCGTTTGGGGGGTATTATTATGGCTACACCTTC,CASSSFGGYYYGYTF
many,TRBD1,TRBV12-3/TRBV12-4,TRBJ1-1,TGTGCCAGCAGTCCGGACAGGGTGAACACTGAAGCTTTCTTT,CASSPDRVNTEAFF
few,NA,TRBV30,TRBJ2-7,TGTGCCTGGAGCAACTCTGACGCGTCCTACGAGCAGTACTTC,CAWSNSDASYEQYF
NA,TRBD1,TRBV4-2,TRBJ2-3,TGTGCCAGCAGCCGTCCCGGGACAGGGGTGAAGTCTCACTACCCCTCTAGCACAGATACGCAGTATTTT,CASSRPGTGVKSHYPSSTDTQYF
few,NA,TRBV11-2,TRBJ2-5,TGTGCCAGCAGCCCAGAGTGGACTTCGACCCAAGAGACCCAGTACTTC,CASSPEWTSTQETQYF
few,NA,TRBV12-3/TRBV12-4,TRBJ1-5,TGTGCCAGCAGTTTATTCCCGAATCAGCCCCAGCATTTT,CASSLFPNQPQHF
few,NA,TRBV27,TRBJ2-5,TGTGCCAGCAGTTCAACCTCCTACCAAGAGACCCAGTACTTC,CASSSTSYQETQYF
NA,NA,TRBV30,TRBJ2-1,TGTGCCTGGAGTGTATCAGCCAACTATCGGCTCTTC,CAWSVSANYRLF
NA,TRBD2,TRBV7-9,TRBJ2-1,TGTGCCAGCAGTCCAACTAGCGGGGCCCTCGGTGAGCAGTTCTTC,CASSPTSGALGEQFF
NA,NA,TRBV18,TRBJ2-1,TGTGCCAGCTCACCACCCCAGGGTCCTGCCAATGAGCAGTTCTTC,CASSPPQGPANEQFF
few,TRBD2,TRBV5-1,TRBJ2-5,TGCGCCAGCAGCCCACCTACCGCGGGGGACCAAGAGACCCAGTACTTC,CASSPPTAGDQETQYF
NA,TRBD2,TRBV29-1,TRBJ2-1,TGCAGCGTTGAAGCGGGACTAGCGGGGGGGAGCTCCTACAATGAGCAGTTCTTC,CSVEAGLAGGSSYNEQFF
NA,TRBD1,TRBV5-4,TRBJ2-7,TGTGCCAGCAGCTCCACAGGGGGCTCGGGAGAGCAGTACTTC,CASSSTGGSGEQYF
few,NA,TRBV13,TRBJ2-1,TGTGCCAGCAGCTTAGAGGGGGACGGGAATGAGCAGTTCTTC,CASSLEGDGNEQFF
NA,NA,TRBV6-1,TRBJ2-1,TGTGCCAGCAGTAGGACGGTCCCAATGGGTTCTTGGAATGAGCAGTTCTTC,CASSRTVPMGSWNEQFF
NA,TRBD2,TRBV7-3,TRBJ2-3,TGTGCCAGCAGCCACCGACTAGCTCCCGAGACAGATACGCAGTATTTT,CASSHRLAPETDTQYF
few,TRBD2,TRBV12-3/TRBV12-4,TRBJ2-3,TGTGCCAGCTTTCTAGCGGGGGGCACAGATACGCAGTATTTT,CASFLAGGTDTQYF
NA,NA,TRBV5-1,TRBJ2-7,TGCGCCAGCAGCCCCCCTAAGGGGACGTCAACCTACGAGCAGTACTTC,CASSPPKGTSTYEQYF
many,NA,TRBV12-3/TRBV12-4,TRBJ2-5,TGTGCCAGCAGTCCTGTGTCTCGAGAGACCCAGTACTTC,CASSPVSRETQYF
few,NA,TRBV4-2,TRBJ2-1,TGTGCCAGCAGCCAAGAAACAGCCTACAATGAGCAGTTCTTC,CASSQETAYNEQFF
few,NA,TRBV5-1,TRBJ2-1,TGCGCCAGCAGCCAGTCGATCAGTCTTGGGACCGAGCAGTTCTTC,CASSQSISLGTEQFF
NA,TRBD2,TRBV4-1,TRBJ2-3,TGCGCCAGCAGCCCGCTCCCACTAGCGGGGGGGCCAGGGAGCACAGATACGCAGTATTTT,CASSPLPLAGGPGSTDTQYF
once,NA,TRBV30,TRBJ2-2,TGTGTCTGGACCGGGAGCGGGGAGCTGTTTTTT,CVWTGSGELFF
NA,TRBD1,TRBV7-9,TRBJ2-1,TGTGCCAGCAGCTTAGCACAGGGGGCTGACAATGAGCAGTTCTTC,CASSLAQGADNEQFF
NA,NA,TRBV25-1,TRBJ2-3,TGTGCCAGCAGTGAACTAGACAGCGGAGATACGCAGTATTTT,CASSELDSGDTQYF
NA,TRBD2,TRBV4-1,TRBJ2-7,TGCGCCAGCAGCCAAGGGTTTAGCGGGGGGGCCTTAAGTGAGCAGTACTTC,CASSQGFSGGALSEQYF
few,NA,TRBV10-3,TRBJ2-7,TGTGCCATCAGTGAAGGGCAGGACTACGAGCAGTACTTC,CAISEGQDYEQYF
NA,NA,TRBV6-5,TRBJ1-1,TGTGCCAGCAGTTATGGACAGAACACTGAAGCTTTCTTT,CASSYGQNTEAFF
few,NA,TRBV9,TRBJ2-1,TGTGCCAGCAGCGAGGGCCTGGGGGACAATGAGCAGTTCTTC,CASSEGLGDNEQFF
NA,NA,TRBV24-1,TRBJ1-1,TGTGCCACCAGTGAAGACGACAGGGAAGCTTTCTTT,CATSEDDREAFF
few,TRBD1,TRBV29-1,TRBJ2-1,TGCAGCCCGGGACAGGGGGCGGATGAGCAGTTCTTC,CSPGQGADEQFF
few,NA,TRBV10-3,TRBJ2-1,TGTGCCATCAGTGAGTTAGACAATGAGCAGTTCTTC,CAISELDNEQFF
NA,TRBD1,TRBV6-5,TRBJ1-4,TGTGCCAGCAGTTTCAGACAGGGGAGTGAAAAACTGTTTTTT,CASSFRQGSEKLFF
NA,NA,TRBV4-2,TRBJ1-1,TGTGCCAGCAGCCAAGATTTCGATACCTCGGGGACTGAAGCTTTCTTT,CASSQDFDTSGTEAFF
NA,TRBD1,TRBV28,TRBJ2-7,TGTGCCAGCAGTTATCGGACAGGGTCTAATGTGGAGCAGTACTTC,CASSYRTGSNVEQYF
NA,NA,TRBV3-1,TRBJ2-3,TGTGCCAGCAGCCCAATCGAGTCGGGGGCGAACACAGATACGCAGTATTTT,CASSPIESGANTDTQYF
NA,NA,TRBV6-2/TRBV6-3,TRBJ2-5,TGTGCCAGCAGTTACAATATAGAGGAGACCCAGTACTTC,CASSYNIEETQYF
NA,NA,TRBV4-1,TRBJ1-6,TGCGCCAGCAGCCAGGTCAGGGAGTCACCCCTCCACTTT,CASSQVRESPLHF
NA,NA,TRBV10-3,TRBJ2-3,TGTGCCATCGCTTCTCCAGACAACAGCACAGATACGCAGTATTTT,CAIASPDNSTDTQYF
NA,NA,TRBV28,TRBJ2-7,TGTGCCAGCAGCCCCGGGCTTGGGGACGAGCAGTACTTC,CASSPGLGDEQYF
few,NA,TRBV12-3/TRBV12-4,TRBJ1-4,TGTGCCAGCATCCGGGGCCTAGGGGAAAAACTGTTTTTT,CASIRGLGEKLFF
NA,TRBD1,TRBV9,TRBJ1-3,TGTGCCAGCAGCGGACAGGGATCTGGAAACACCATATATTTT,CASSGQGSGNTIYF
NA,TRBD2,TRBV2,TRBJ2-7,TGTGCCAGCAGTGAAACTAGCGGGGTTTCCTACGAGCAGTACTTC,CASSETSGVSYEQYF
NA,TRBD2,TRBV29-1,TRBJ2-2,TGCAGCGTTGAAGATTTGGCTAGCGGGGGGTCGACCGCGAACACCGGGGAGCTGTTTTTT,CSVEDLASGGSTANTGELFF
few,TRBD2,TRBV29-1,TRBJ2-5,TGCAGCGTTGAAACCCTAGCGGTTCAAGAGACCCAGTACTTC,CSVETLAVQETQYF
NA,NA,TRBV4-2,TRBJ1-1,TGTGCCAGCAGCCCGTCAGGTGCGGTTACGGAAGCTTTCTTT,CASSPSGAVTEAFF
many,NA,TRBV12-3/TRBV12-4,TRBJ1-2,TGTGCCAGCAGTTCCGGGCCAAACTATGGCTACACCTTC,CASSSGPNYGYTF
few,NA,TRBV4-1,TRBJ2-2,TGCGCCAGCAGCCAATTGCCGGGGAACACCGGGGAGCTGTTTTTT,CASSQLPGNTGELFF
NA,TRBD2,TRBV28,TRBJ2-1,TGTGCCAGCAGCTATCTAGCGGGGGGAAATGAGCAGTTCTTC,CASSYLAGGNEQFF
many,TRBD2,TRBV12-3/TRBV12-4,TRBJ2-3,TGTGCCAGCAGTCCGGGACTAGCGCCACCAGATACGCAGTATTTT,CASSPGLAPPDTQYF